The 32 T cell receptor beta chains in this list originate from one sample, sequenced in a study of T cell changes during pregnancy in multiple sclerosis. Measured with immunoSEQ multiplex PCR; TCRdb has only the in-frame clones, and not every one. This sample has approximately 51,000 clones, with 85% to 95% found just once. The specimen comprised CD4+ T cells from peripheral blood mononuclear cells, sampled in the second trimester of pregnancy. Source of these receptors: a female donor with multiple sclerosis, enrolled in a pregnancy study.

This chain joins TRBV6-5 and TRBJ1-5; TRBD1 matches 7 bases. V gave up 5 bases and J gave up 4 bases; unmatched junction bases: 8. The CDR3 consists of 15 residues. The germline V gene encodes CDR1 MNHEY and CDR2 SVGAGI. The CDR3 bases are TGTGCCAGCAGTCAAGAACAGGGGCCTAATCAGCCCCAGCATTTT. Translated: CASSQEQGPNQPQHF.

The rearrangement joins TRBV7-2 to TRBJ2-1; D is undetermined. The germline V and J ends were trimmed by 5 bases and 8 bases, with 10 bases remaining between them. CDR3 length equals 12 residues. From germline, CDR1 is SGHTA and CDR2 FQGNSA. The CDR3 DNA reads TGTGCCAGCAGCCATGCCGGGTATGAGCAGTTCTTC. Protein: CASSHAGYEQFF.

The chain couples TRBV19 to TRBJ2-3; TRBD1 matches 7 bases. The germline V gene has CDR1 LNHDA and CDR2 SQIVND (reference sequence). This CDR3 is built from 15 residues. V lost 5 bases, J lost 4 bases, and 9 bases stayed unmatched. The CDR3 DNA follows: TGTGCCAGTAGTGCACAGGGGCCCTGGGCAGATACGCAGTATTTT. It yields the protein CASSAQGPWADTQYF.

The chain has TRBV19 and TRBJ2-1, with D possibly being TRBD2 (5 bases). Germline-derived CDR1 and CDR2 are LNHDA and SQIVND (reference sequence). The CDR3 contains 13 residues. The V gene lost 4 bases and the J gene lost 4 bases, with 8 bases spanning the gap. CDR3 residues: CASSSGPYNEQFF. The CDR3 DNA reads TGTGCCAGTAGTAGCGGGCCTTACAATGAGCAGTTCTTC.

The V call is TRBV7-2, the J call TRBJ2-1, with 10 nucleotides matching TRBD2. Germline trimming cut 3 bases from V and 10 bases from J; bases unmatched to any gene: 6. Germline values: CDR1 SGHTA, CDR2 FQGNSA. The CDR3 length is 14 residues. CDR3 amino acids: CASSLSGGAREQFF. CDR3 DNA: TGTGCCAGCAGCTTGAGCGGGGGGGCAAGGGAGCAGTTCTTC.

The chain joins TRBV10-3 to TRBJ2-1; 8 nucleotides align to TRBD2. Germline V CDR1 and CDR2: ENHRY, SYGVKD. This CDR3 region has 14 residues. J lost 4 bases, V lost 3 bases, and 2 bases had no gene match. The CDR3 DNA sequence: TGTGCCATCAGTGACCGGGGGGGTTACAATGAGCAGTTCTTC. Encoded protein: CAISDRGGYNEQFF.

In DNA form, the CDR3 reads TGCGCCAGCAGCTTGGCAGGGGAGACTGAAGCTTTCTTT. It translates to CASSLAGETEAFF. The genes are TRBV5-1 and TRBJ1-1; a weak D match, TRBD1 (6 bases). Deletions cut 0 bases from V and 5 bases from J, with 8 bases between. CDR3 size: 13 residues. CDR1 is SGHRS and CDR2 is YFSETQ in the germline V gene.

The chain combines TRBV7-3 with TRBJ2-3; 7 bases map to TRBD1. Looked up from germline, CDR1 is SGHTA and CDR2 is FQGTGA. The CDR3 is 13 amino acids. V trimming: 5 bases; J trimming: 8 bases; junction bases outside the gene matches: 7. The CDR3 spells CASSTDRAATQYF. The CDR3 DNA follows: TGTGCCAGCAGCACTGACAGGGCCGCTACGCAGTATTTT.

V is TRBV7-2 and J is TRBJ1-6; 8 nucleotides align to TRBD1. The CDR3 covers 15 residues. V lost 3 bases to trimming and J lost 7 bases; unmatched junction nucleotides: 5. In germline, CDR1 is SGHTA, CDR2 FQGNSA. The CDR3 is CASSLVGTGNSPLHF. The CDR3 nucleotides are TGTGCCAGCAGCTTGGTCGGGACAGGCAATTCACCCCTCCACTTT.

V is TRBV19 and J is TRBJ1-2; a weak D match, TRBD1 (6 bases). Germline V lookup: CDR1 LNHDA, CDR2 SQIVND (reference sequence). The CDR3 consists of 14 residues. V was clipped by 3 bases and J by 2 bases, with 10 bases between them. The CDR3 DNA reads as TGTGCCAGTAGTATTAAGGGGGAGAACTATGGCTACACCTTC. Amino acid sequence: CASSIKGENYGYTF.

The CDR3 nucleotides read TGTGCCAGCAGCCTACGACAGGGGGGAAACACTGAAGCTTTCTTT. This codes for CASSLRQGGNTEAFF. The V and J genes are TRBV5-8 and TRBJ1-1; 9 bases fit TRBD1. Germline V lookup: CDR1 SGHTS, CDR2 YDEGEE. CDR3 size: 15 residues. The V and J ends lost 4 bases and 2 bases, in that order; junction bases with no gene match: 6. Complete variable domain (other parts from reference TRBV5-8 and TRBJ1-1): EAGVTQSPTHLIKTRGQQATLRCSPISGHTSVYWYQQALGLGLQFLLWYDEGEERNRGNFPPRFSGRQFPNYSSELNVNALELEDSALYLCASSLRQGGNTEAFFGQGTRLTVV.

The chain employs TRBV9 and TRBJ1-4; D uncertain. Germline CDR1 SGDLS, CDR2 YYNGEE. V lost 0 bases and J 5 bases, leaving 8 bases between the germline ends. This CDR3 has 14 residues. CDR3 DNA sequence: TGTGCCAGCAGCGTAGGTCAGATGAATGAAAAACTGTTTTTT. This translates into CASSVGQMNEKLFF.

The CDR3, as DNA: TGTGCCAGCAGCTTAACGGGTCGGGGGGACACTGAAGCTTTCTTT. Protein: CASSLTGRGDTEAFF. The rearrangement joins TRBV7-3 to TRBJ1-1, with D tentatively TRBD1 (5 bases). Trimming removed 0 bases at V and 3 bases at J, with 11 bases between. The CDR3 extends over 15 amino acids. Germline lookup yields CDR1 SGHTA and CDR2 FQGTGA.

This sequence joins TRBV11-2 and TRBJ2-1, with D possibly matching TRBD1 (6 bases). V lost 4 bases and J 4 bases, leaving 17 bases between the germline ends. The CDR3 length is 16 residues. CDR1 is SGHAT and CDR2 is FQNNGV in the germline V gene. CDR3 nucleotide sequence: TGTGCCAGCAGCTCCCAGGGCGGAAGGGGGTACAATGAGCAGTTCTTC. As protein: CASSSQGGRGYNEQFF. The variable domain in full, completed from reference TRBV11-2 and TRBJ2-1, reads EAGVAQSPRYKIIEKRQSVAFWCNPISGHATLYWYQQILGQGPKLLIQFQNNGVVDDSQLPKDRFSAERLKGVDSTLKIQPAKLEDSAVYLCASSSQGGRGYNEQFFGPGTRLTVL.

Details on this clone: A read error may account for a junction end that differs from germline. The genes are TRBV30 and TRBJ1-1; tentative D call: TRBD1 (5 bases). Germline V gives CDR1 GTSNPN, CDR2 SVGIG (reference sequence). This CDR3 spans 13 amino acids. CDR3: CAWIWGVKTEAFF. The CDR3 nucleotides are TGTGCCTGGATCTGGGGCGTGAAGACTGAAGCTTTCTTT.

The chain employs TRBV18 and TRBJ1-4; TRBD1 aligns across 7 bases. Germline V lookup: CDR1 KGHSH, CDR2 LQKENI. The CDR3 length is 15 residues. With V trimmed by 8 bases and J by 2 bases, 8 bases remained unmatched. In DNA form, the CDR3 reads TGTGCCAGCACGACAGGGTTGGGTACTAATGAAAAACTGTTTTTT. Protein: CASTTGLGTNEKLFF.

The V and J genes are TRBV7-2 and TRBJ2-5; the match to TRBD2 covers 8 bases. The V and J ends lost 5 bases and 5 bases, in that order; junction bases with no gene match: 13. CDR3 length: 16 residues. Germline loops: CDR1 SGHTA, CDR2 FQGNSA. The chain's CDR3 is CASSPTPGGAGETQYF. As DNA, the CDR3 is TGTGCCAGCAGCCCTACCCCCGGGGGGGCGGGGGAGACCCAGTACTTC.

CDR3 region: CASRHLGANEKLFF. In nucleotides, the CDR3 is TGTGCCAGCAGACACTTAGGGGCTAATGAAAAACTGTTTTTT. V gene TRBV7-9 combines with J gene TRBJ1-4; D is possibly TRBD1 (5 bases). The germline V and J ends were trimmed by 6 bases and 3 bases, with 11 bases remaining between them. CDR1 is SEHNR and CDR2 is FQNEAQ in the germline V gene (reference sequence). The CDR3 is made up of 14 amino acids.

Concerning this clone: At the DNA level, this CDR3 is encoded by other sequences in the same sample as well. The chain links TRBV7-2 to TRBJ1-2, with D perhaps matching TRBD1 (6 bases). CDR1 and CDR2 (germline): SGHTA, FQGNSA. V was pared by 2 bases and J by 4 bases, with 8 bases between. The CDR3 covers 13 residues. CDR3 sequence: CASSLPRGYGYTF. CDR3 nucleotide sequence: TGTGCCAGCAGCTTACCCAGGGGCTATGGCTACACCTTC.

The V call is TRBV7-2, the J call TRBJ2-3; tentatively, D is TRBD2 (6 bases). The germline V and J ends were trimmed by 8 bases and 5 bases, with 17 bases remaining between them. The CDR3 has 14 residues. Germline lookup yields CDR1 SGHTA and CDR2 FQGNSA. CDR3 amino acids: CASRLVISGDTQYF. The CDR3 bases are TGTGCCAGCCGACTAGTAATTTCAGGAGATACGCAGTATTTT. Drawing the rest from reference TRBV7-2 and TRBJ2-3, the complete variable domain is GAGVSQSPSNKVTEKGKDVELRCDPISGHTALYWYRQSLGQGLEFLIYFQGNSAPDKSGLPSDRFSAERTGGSVSTLTIQRTQQEDSAVYLCASRLVISGDTQYFGPGTRLTVL.

The V call is TRBV18, the J call TRBJ1-1; TRBD1 aligns across 8 bases. Germline CDR1 KGHSH, CDR2 LQKENI. Germline trimming cut 2 bases from V and 1 base from J; bases unmatched to any gene: 6. The CDR3 has 16 amino acids. CDR3 sequence reads: CASSPIGTGKNTEAFF. CDR3 DNA sequence: TGTGCCAGCTCACCAATCGGGACAGGCAAGAACACTGAAGCTTTCTTT.

DNA for the CDR3: TGTGCCATCAACCAGGACTGGATGGGAGATACGCAGTATTTT. The encoded protein is CAINQDWMGDTQYF. The chain recombines TRBV10-3 with TRBJ2-3; possibly TRBD2 for D (5 bases). V dropped 7 bases and J dropped 5 bases, with 16 bases sitting between them. The CDR3 is 14 amino acids. The germline CDR1 and CDR2 sequences are ENHRY and SYGVKD.

The DNA of the CDR3 is TGTGCCAGCAGTCGCGACCCACCGGGCTCCTATAATTCACCCCTCCACTTT. Its translation is CASSRDPPGSYNSPLHF. The chain carries TRBV11-3 and TRBJ1-6; D is uncertain. This CDR3 contains 17 residues. Germline V gene lookup returns CDR1 SGHNT and CDR2 YENEEA. V was clipped by 6 bases and J by 0 bases, with 15 bases between them.

The chain is built from TRBV4-3 and TRBJ2-1, with D maybe TRBD1 (5 bases). The V end was cut by 0 bases, the J end by 3 bases, with 18 bases between. CDR1 is LGHNA, CDR2 YSLEER, per germline. The CDR3 loop spans 18 amino acids. The CDR3 DNA reads TGCGCCAGCAGCCAAGAAGGATTGGCTAGGACACACTACAATGAGCAGTTCTTC. Encoded protein: CASSQEGLARTHYNEQFF.

This chain links TRBV29-1 with TRBJ2-1; D remains unclear. This CDR3 has 13 residues. Trimming removed 4 bases at V and 3 bases at J, with 10 bases between. Germline lookup yields CDR1 SQVTM and CDR2 ANQGSEA. The CDR3 DNA reads as TGCAGCGTTGGGCGACAAATCTACAATGAGCAGTTCTTC. Translated: CSVGRQIYNEQFF.

The chain joins TRBV11-2 to TRBJ1-1, with 10 bases matching TRBD1. V lost 5 bases, J lost 4 bases, and 7 bases stayed unmatched. The CDR3 has 15 residues. The germline V gene encodes CDR1 SGHAT and CDR2 FQNNGV. CDR3 sequence (DNA): TGTGCCAGCAGCCTATCTTGGACAGGGGGCACTGAAGCTTTCTTT. Amino acid sequence: CASSLSWTGGTEAFF.

The V call is TRBV4-2, the J call TRBJ2-7; D is uncertain. Trimming shortened V by 0 bases and J by 3 bases, and 6 bases separated the two germline ends. Germline V lookup: CDR1 LGHNA, CDR2 YNFKEQ. The CDR3 has 13 residues. The CDR3 spells CASSQEARYEQYF. As DNA, the CDR3 is TGTGCCAGCAGCCAAGAGGCTCGCTACGAGCAGTACTTC.

V usage is TRBV7-2 and J usage is TRBJ2-1; 8 nucleotides line up with TRBD2. Trimming took 1 base from V and 12 from J; bases not matched to a gene: 5. The CDR3 contains 13 residues. Per the germline V gene, CDR1 is SGHTA and CDR2 is FQGNSA. CDR3 region: CASSLEASGLQFF. The DNA of the CDR3 is TGTGCCAGCAGCTTAGAAGCTAGCGGGCTGCAGTTCTTC.

This chain joins TRBV7-2 and TRBJ1-5; TRBD1 matches at 7 bases. There are 13 residues in the CDR3. The ends lost 6 bases at V and 7 bases at J; junction bases unmatched: 6. CDR1 and CDR2 (germline): SGHTA, FQGNSA. CDR3 loop: CASSSQGGQPQHF. CDR3 nucleotides: TGTGCCAGCAGTTCTCAGGGGGGACAGCCCCAGCATTTT.

The V call is TRBV29-1, the J call TRBJ1-1; 8 positions match TRBD1. CDR1 and CDR2 from the germline V gene are SQVTM and ANQGSEA. V was clipped by 6 bases and J by 5 bases; unmatched bases: 8. The CDR3 sequence is 13 residues long. The CDR3 DNA is TGCAGCGTCGTTACAGGGGGGGGGACTGAAGCTTTCTTT. It translates to CSVVTGGGTEAFF.

This clone was detected a few times. V gene TRBV6-5 combines with J gene TRBJ1-1, with 8 bases that match TRBD1. The germline V gene encodes CDR1 MNHEY and CDR2 SVGAGI. This CDR3 has 15 residues. Losses at the gene ends were 4 bases for V and 5 bases for J; bases not matched to a gene: 9. The CDR3 DNA reads as TGTGCCAGCAGTTTGAGGACAGGGATGAGGACTGAAGCTTTCTTT. Amino acids: CASSLRTGMRTEAFF.

The rearrangement joins TRBV9 to TRBJ2-3; D not certain. Germline V gene sequence: CDR1 SGDLS, CDR2 YYNGEE. Trimming pared 1 base from V and 5 bases from J, leaving 11 bases between. The CDR3 has 14 residues. The CDR3: CASSVTQAGDTQYF. The CDR3 coding sequence is TGTGCCAGCAGCGTAACGCAGGCAGGAGATACGCAGTATTTT.